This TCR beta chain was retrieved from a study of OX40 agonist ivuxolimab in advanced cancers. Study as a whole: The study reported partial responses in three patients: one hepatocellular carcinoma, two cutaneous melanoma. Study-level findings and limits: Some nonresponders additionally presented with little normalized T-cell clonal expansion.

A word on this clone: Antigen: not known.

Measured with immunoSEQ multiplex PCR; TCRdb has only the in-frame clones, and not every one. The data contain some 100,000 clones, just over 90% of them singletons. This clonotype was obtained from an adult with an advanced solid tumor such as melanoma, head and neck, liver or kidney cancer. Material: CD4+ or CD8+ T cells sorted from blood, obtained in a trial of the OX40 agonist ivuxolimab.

CDR3 bases: TGTGCCAGCTCACAAACTAGCGGGATGGGCAATGAGCAGTTCTTC. This codes for CASSQTSGMGNEQFF. V usage is TRBV18 and J usage is TRBJ2-1, with 10 bases identical to TRBD2. This CDR3 has 15 amino acids. The J segment lost 6 bases and the V segment lost 4 bases, leaving 6 bases of the junction unmatched. Germline assignment: CDR1 KGHSH and CDR2 LQKENI. The complete variable domain, with remaining parts taken from reference TRBV18 and TRBJ2-1, reads NAGVMQNPRHLVRRRGQEARLRCSPMKGHSHVYWYRQLPEEGLKFMVYLQKENIIDESGMPKERFSAEFPKEGPSILRIQQVVRGDSAAYFCASSQTSGMGNEQFFGPGTRLTVL.